This section outlines one TCR beta chain sequence together with its context. Its matching antigen is unknown. The table came from immunoSEQ multiplex PCR; TCRdb's copy has only in-frame clones and leaves some out. The repertoire holds 75,000 to 100,000 clones, with roughly 90% as singletons. The CDR3 has 15 residues. The V gene end was trimmed by 3 bases and the J gene end by 4 bases; junction bases not matched to a gene: 8. Looked up from germline, CDR1 is SGDLS and CDR2 is YYNGEE. The sample is drawn from a study of T cell responses to AZD1222 COVID-19 vaccine. Points from the study as a whole: Donors skewed white British and female; clonal diversity was possibly underestimated.

The sample consisted of peripheral blood, taken on day 0 of AZD1222 vaccination. The source is an adult in good health. This rearrangement joins TRBV9 to TRBJ2-7; 9 nucleotides agree with TRBD2. The CDR3 region is CASSAIAGERYEQYF. The DNA for the CDR3 is TGTGCCAGCAGCGCAATAGCGGGAGAGCGGTACGAGCAGTACTTC.